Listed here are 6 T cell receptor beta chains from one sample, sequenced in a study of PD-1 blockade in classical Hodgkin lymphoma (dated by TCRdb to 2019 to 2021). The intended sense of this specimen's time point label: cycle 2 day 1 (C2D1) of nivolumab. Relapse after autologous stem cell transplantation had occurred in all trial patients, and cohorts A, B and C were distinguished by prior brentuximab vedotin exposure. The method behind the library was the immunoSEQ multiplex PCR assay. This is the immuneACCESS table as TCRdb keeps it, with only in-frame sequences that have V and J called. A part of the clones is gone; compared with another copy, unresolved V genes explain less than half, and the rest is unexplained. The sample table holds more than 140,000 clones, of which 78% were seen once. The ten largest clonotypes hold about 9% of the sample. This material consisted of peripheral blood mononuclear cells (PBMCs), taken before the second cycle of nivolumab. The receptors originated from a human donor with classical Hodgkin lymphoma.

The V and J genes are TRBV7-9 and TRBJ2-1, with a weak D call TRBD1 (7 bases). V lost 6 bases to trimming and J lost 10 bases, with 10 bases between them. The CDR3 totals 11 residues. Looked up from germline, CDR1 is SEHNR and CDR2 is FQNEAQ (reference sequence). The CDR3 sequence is CASRPGGEQFF. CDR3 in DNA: TGTGCCAGCAGGCCAGGGGGGGAGCAGTTCTTC. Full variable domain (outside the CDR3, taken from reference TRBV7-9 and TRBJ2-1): DTGVSQNPRHKITKRGQNVTFRCDPISEHNRLYWYRQTLGQGPEFLTYFQNEAQLEKSRLLSDRFSAERPKGSFSTLEIQRTEQGDSAMYLCASRPGGEQFFGPGTRLTVL.

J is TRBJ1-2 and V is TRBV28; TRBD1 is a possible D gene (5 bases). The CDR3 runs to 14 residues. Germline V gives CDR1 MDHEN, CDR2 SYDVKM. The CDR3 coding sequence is TGTGTAACCTTGGGGGAAATACCCCGTTATGGCTACACCTTC. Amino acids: CVTLGEIPRYGYTF.

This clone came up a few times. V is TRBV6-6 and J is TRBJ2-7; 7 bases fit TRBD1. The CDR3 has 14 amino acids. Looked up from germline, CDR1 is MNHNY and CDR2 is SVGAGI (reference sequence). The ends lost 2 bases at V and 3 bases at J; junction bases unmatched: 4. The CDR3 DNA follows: TGTGCCAGCAGTTACAAATACAGGGGCTACGAGCAGTACTTC. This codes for CASSYKYRGYEQYF.

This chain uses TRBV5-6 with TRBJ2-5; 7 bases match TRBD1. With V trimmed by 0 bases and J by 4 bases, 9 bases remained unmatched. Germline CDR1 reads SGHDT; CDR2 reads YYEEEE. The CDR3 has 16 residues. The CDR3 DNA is TGTGCCAGCAGCTTGGCCCTCCGGGACAGCCGAGAGACCCAGTACTTC. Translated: CASSLALRDSRETQYF.

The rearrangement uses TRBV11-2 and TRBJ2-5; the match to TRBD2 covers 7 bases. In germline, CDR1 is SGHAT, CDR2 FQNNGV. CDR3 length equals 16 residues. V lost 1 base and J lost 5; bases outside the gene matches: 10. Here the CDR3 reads CASSLVASGGGETQYF. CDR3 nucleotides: TGTGCCAGCAGCTTAGTGGCTAGCGGAGGTGGGGAGACCCAGTACTTC.

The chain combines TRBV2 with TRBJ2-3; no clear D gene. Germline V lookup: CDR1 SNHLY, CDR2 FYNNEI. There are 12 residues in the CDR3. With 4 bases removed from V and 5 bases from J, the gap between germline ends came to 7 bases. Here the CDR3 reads CASSVERDTQYF. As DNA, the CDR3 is TGTGCCAGCAGTGTGGAGAGAGATACGCAGTATTTT.